The 22 T cell receptor beta chains below all came from one sample that was sequenced in a study of cytomegalovirus exposure and HLA in healthy donors. The PCR had 60 Vbeta and 13 Jbeta primers. TCRdb's copy holds only in-frame clones and misses some; the assay was immunoSEQ multiplex PCR. The sample shows roughly 110,000 clones, 70% to 85% of them seen only once. The sequencing sample was made of PBMCs. These receptors all stem from a man aged 55 to 70 in good health and CMV-seronegative.

The count of this clone is one. This sequence joins TRBV7-9 and TRBJ1-3; a weak D match, TRBD1 (5 bases). The CDR3 is made up of 12 amino acids. The V and J ends lost 8 bases and 8 bases respectively, with 13 bases between them. Looked up from germline, CDR1 is SEHNR and CDR2 is FQNEAQ (reference sequence). The CDR3 sequence: CASSGGGYTIYF. DNA for the CDR3: TGTGCCAGCTCTGGGGGAGGATACACCATATATTTT.

The chain recombines TRBV19 with TRBJ1-2; D is possibly TRBD1 (6 bases). CDR3 length: 13 amino acids. In germline, CDR1 is LNHDA, CDR2 SQIVND (reference sequence). Trimming left V 8 bases short and J 1 base short, with 11 bases between. CDR3 DNA sequence: TGTGCCAGTGGACAGACAATTAACTATGGCTACACCTTC. It codes for CASGQTINYGYTF.

The chain has TRBV11-2 and TRBJ1-1; TRBD1 matches 9 bases. CDR3 size: 14 residues. Germline CDR1 is SGHAT and CDR2 is FQNNGV. After removal of 3 bases from V and 3 bases from J, the junction contained 2 bases not matched to a gene. The CDR3 nucleotides read TGTGCCAGCAGCTTGGGACAGGGTGACACTGAAGCTTTCTTT. The encoded protein is CASSLGQGDTEAFF.

The rearrangement uses TRBV5-1 and TRBJ1-4, with 7 bases matching TRBD1. The germline gives CDR1 SGHRS, CDR2 YFSETQ. The CDR3 runs to 15 residues. With 0 bases clipped from V and 3 bases from J, the junction kept 2 bases outside the gene matches. In DNA form, the CDR3 reads TGCGCCAGCAGCTTGGGGGGACAGCCTAATGAAAAACTGTTTTTT. Its translation: CASSLGGQPNEKLFF.

The V and J genes are TRBV18 and TRBJ1-1, with 12 bases that match TRBD1. The CDR3 spans 16 residues. V shed 1 base, J shed 4 bases, and the junction held 4 bases outside the gene matches. The V gene's germline CDR1 is KGHSH and CDR2 LQKENI. CDR3 nucleotide sequence: TGTGCCAGCTCACCACGGGACAGGGGGCGCAGCACTGAAGCTTTCTTT. Its protein product is CASSPRDRGRSTEAFF.

This clone appeared a single time. The rearrangement joins TRBV5-1 to TRBJ2-1; no clear D. The V end was cut by 1 base, the J end by 8 bases, with 7 bases between. Germline lookup yields CDR1 SGHRS and CDR2 YFSETQ. The CDR3 covers 12 residues. The CDR3 nucleotides read TGCGCCAGCAGCTTGATTCTTGATGAGCAGTTCTTC. Translation gives CASSLILDEQFF.

This clone was seen a handful of times. The genes are TRBV25-1 and TRBJ2-4; 8 bases fit TRBD1. This CDR3 region has 13 residues. The V segment lost 5 bases and the J segment 8 bases; nucleotides outside the gene matches: 5. Germline assignment: CDR1 MGHDK and CDR2 SYGVNS. CDR3 coding DNA: TGTGCCAGCAGTTTATCAGGGGGCCACATTCAGTACTTC. Amino acid sequence: CASSLSGGHIQYF.

V and J are TRBV6-1 and TRBJ2-1, with D unclear. This CDR3 is 14 amino acids long. The V gene lost 3 bases and the J gene lost 6 bases, with 12 bases spanning the gap. The germline V gene encodes CDR1 MNHNS and CDR2 SASEGT. The CDR3 region is CASSDRSYSNEQFF. Written as DNA, the CDR3 is TGTGCCAGCAGTGATAGGTCTTACAGCAATGAGCAGTTCTTC.

The chain combines TRBV30 with TRBJ1-2, with 9 bases identical to TRBD1. The V segment lost 3 bases and the J segment 8 bases; nucleotides outside the gene matches: 10. This CDR3 region has 14 residues. Germline values: CDR1 GTSNPN, CDR2 SVGIG (reference sequence). The DNA for the CDR3 is TGTGCCTGGAGCGTAGACGTGACAGGGGGAGGCTACACCTTC. Protein: CAWSVDVTGGGYTF.

V and J are TRBV5-1 and TRBJ2-5; 9 bases agree with TRBD1. Germline assignment: CDR1 SGHRS and CDR2 YFSETQ. The CDR3 sequence is 14 residues long. J lost 4 bases, V lost 0 bases, and 1 base had no gene match. The CDR3 sequence: CASSLADRGETQYF. The CDR3 nucleotides read TGCGCCAGCAGCTTGGCGGACAGGGGAGAGACCCAGTACTTC.

The chain recombines TRBV7-6 with TRBJ1-4; D gene ambiguous. Germline-derived CDR1 and CDR2 are SGHVS and FNYEAQ. The ends were cut back, 11 bases at V and 8 bases at J, with 12 bases in the middle. The CDR3 is made up of 11 amino acids. The CDR3 loop is CAYPVSEKLFF. In DNA, the CDR3 is TGTGCCTATCCTGTTAGCGAAAAACTGTTTTTT.

The CDR3 sequence is CASSVTGTSTDTQYF. Written as DNA, the CDR3 is TGTGCCAGCAGCGTTACCGGGACTAGCACAGATACGCAGTATTTT. This chain uses TRBV9 with TRBJ2-3; TRBD2 is a possible D gene (6 bases). CDR3 length equals 15 residues. The germline CDR1 and CDR2 sequences are SGDLS and YYNGEE. Trimming left V 2 bases short and J 0 bases short, with 10 bases between.

This rearrangement joins TRBV7-7 to TRBJ2-2; TRBD1 might be the D (5 bases). Trimming stripped 7 bases from V and 7 bases from J, with 13 bases between. This CDR3 spans 13 amino acids. Per germline, CDR1 SSHAT and CDR2 FNYEAQ (reference sequence). The CDR3 sequence is CASTPRVDGELFF. CDR3 in DNA: TGTGCCAGCACCCCCAGGGTGGACGGGGAGCTGTTTTTT. The entire variable domain, with the rest obtained from reference TRBV7-7 and TRBJ2-2, is as follows: GAGVSQSPRYKVTKRGQDVTLRCDPISSHATLYWYQQALGQGPEFLTYFNYEAQPDKSGLPSDRFSAERPEGSISTLTIQRTEQRDSAMYRCASTPRVDGELFFGEGSRLTVL.

The chain is built from TRBV7-2 and TRBJ1-6, with unresolved D. CDR1 and CDR2 (germline): SGHTA, FQGNSA. Deletions cut 6 bases from V and 13 bases from J, with 22 bases between. The CDR3 runs 15 residues. This chain's CDR3 is CASSQMGEGIHPLHF. As DNA, the CDR3 is TGTGCCAGCAGTCAAATGGGTGAGGGAATTCACCCCCTCCACTTT.

This clone was detected a few times. The gene calls are TRBV30 and TRBJ2-7; possible D gene TRBD2, 6 bases. Deletions cut 7 bases from V and 0 bases from J, with 13 bases between. In germline, CDR1 is GTSNPN, CDR2 SVGIG (reference sequence). The CDR3 contains 13 residues. The CDR3 is CAFELASSYEQYF. In nucleotides, the CDR3 is TGTGCCTTCGAGCTAGCGTCCTCCTACGAGCAGTACTTC.

The J gene is TRBJ1-1, the V gene TRBV11-2; D not certain. CDR1 SGHAT and CDR2 FQNNGV come from the germline V gene. Trimming left V 2 bases short and J 3 bases short, with 4 bases between. The CDR3 is 12 amino acids. This CDR3 is CASSLLDTEAFF. DNA for the CDR3: TGTGCCAGCAGCTTATTAGACACTGAAGCTTTCTTT.

This chain connects TRBV6-4 to TRBJ2-2; TRBD2 matches at 15 bases. From germline, CDR1 is MRHNA and CDR2 SNTAGT. The CDR3 is made up of 18 amino acids. Trimming at V came to 2 bases and at J to 7 bases, leaving 8 bases not matched to a gene. CDR3: CASSDRGTSGGQGGELFF. The CDR3 region has the DNA TGTGCCAGCAGTGACAGGGGGACTAGCGGGGGGCAGGGCGGGGAGCTGTTTTTT.

This clone was counted once. The chain couples TRBV5-1 to TRBJ2-7, with D maybe TRBD2 (5 bases). CDR3 size: 14 residues. V was shortened by 2 bases and J by 0 bases, with 9 bases between the two germline ends. Per germline, CDR1 SGHRS and CDR2 YFSETQ. As DNA, the CDR3 is TGCGCCAGCAGCTTTTTCCGGGACTCCTACGAGCAGTACTTC. Its translation is CASSFFRDSYEQYF.

V usage is TRBV29-1 and J usage is TRBJ2-5, with TRBD2 identical over 7 bases. The assigned J gene may be wrong: the sequence end matches TRBJ2-7 better. CDR1 and CDR2 from the germline V gene are SQVTM and ANQGSEA. There are 14 residues in the CDR3. The CDR3 DNA follows: TGCAGCGTTGGGGGAGGGAGGGCCTCCTACGAGCAGTACTTC. Translated, it gives CSVGGGRASYEQYF.

V gene TRBV7-8 combines with J gene TRBJ1-3; D is uncertain. This CDR3 spans 15 amino acids. Germline V gene data show CDR1 as SGHVS and CDR2 as FQNEAQ. The V end lost 5 bases, the J end lost 0 bases, and 11 bases lay between the germline ends. CDR3 nucleotide sequence: TGTGCCAGCAGCGACCGGAGATACTCTGGAAACACCATATATTTT. Protein product: CASSDRRYSGNTIYF.

The chain employs TRBV4-3 and TRBJ2-3; 8 bases are a match to TRBD2. Germline V lookup: CDR1 LGHNA, CDR2 YSLEER. The CDR3 covers 15 residues. V dropped 3 bases and J dropped 3; count of bases not matched to a gene: 5. CDR3 residues: CASSHGTRGTDTQYF. DNA of the CDR3: TGCGCCAGCAGCCACGGGACTAGGGGGACAGATACGCAGTATTTT.

The V and J genes are TRBV5-1 and TRBJ1-1; 9 nucleotides align to TRBD1. Germline values: CDR1 SGHRS, CDR2 YFSETQ. This CDR3 has 12 residues. The junction had 3 bases not matched to a gene; V was cut back by 4 bases and J by 8 bases. The CDR3 reads CASSPGTGEAFF. The CDR3 DNA sequence: TGCGCCAGCAGCCCAGGGACAGGGGAAGCTTTCTTT.